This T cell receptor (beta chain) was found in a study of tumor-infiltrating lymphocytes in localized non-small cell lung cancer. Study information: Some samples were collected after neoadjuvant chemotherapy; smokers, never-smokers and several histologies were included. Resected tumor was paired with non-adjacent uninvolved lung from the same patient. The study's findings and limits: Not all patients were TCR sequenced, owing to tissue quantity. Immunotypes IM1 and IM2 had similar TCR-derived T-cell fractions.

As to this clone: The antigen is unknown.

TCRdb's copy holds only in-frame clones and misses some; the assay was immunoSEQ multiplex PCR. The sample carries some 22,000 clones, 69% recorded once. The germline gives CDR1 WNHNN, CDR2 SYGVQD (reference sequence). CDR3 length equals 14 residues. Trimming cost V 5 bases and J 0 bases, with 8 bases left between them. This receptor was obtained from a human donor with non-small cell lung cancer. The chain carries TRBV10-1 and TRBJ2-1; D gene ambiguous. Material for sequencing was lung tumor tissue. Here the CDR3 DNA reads TGCGCCAGCAGTCCCGACGGCTCCTACAATGAGCAGTTCTTC. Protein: CASSPDGSYNEQFF.